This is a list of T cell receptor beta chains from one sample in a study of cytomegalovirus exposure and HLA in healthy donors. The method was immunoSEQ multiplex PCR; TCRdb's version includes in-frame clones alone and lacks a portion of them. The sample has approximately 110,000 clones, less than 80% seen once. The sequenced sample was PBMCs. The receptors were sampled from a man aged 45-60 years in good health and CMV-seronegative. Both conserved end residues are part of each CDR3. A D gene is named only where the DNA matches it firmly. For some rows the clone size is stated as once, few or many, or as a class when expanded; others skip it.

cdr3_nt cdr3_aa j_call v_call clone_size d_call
TGCGCCAGCAGGCGAAGGACAGTCCAGGGGGAGACCCAGTACTTC CASRRRTVQGETQYF TRBJ2-5 TRBV5-1 - -
TGCAGCGGAGGAGGGGACTATGGCTACACCTTC CSGGGDYGYTF TRBJ1-2 TRBV29-1 - -
TGTGCCAGCAGTTACTCGGGGCGGGAAAGTGAGCAGTTCTTC CASSYSGRESEQFF TRBJ2-1 TRBV6-5 - -
TGCGCCAGCGACCCTGGACAGGGGGCGTGGGGCTACACCTTC CASDPGQGAWGYTF TRBJ1-2 TRBV5-1 - TRBD1
TGTGCCAGCAGCCCACAGGGACAGGGCAACACCGGGGAGCTGTTTTTT CASSPQGQGNTGELFF TRBJ2-2 TRBV11-2 - TRBD1
TGTGCCATCAGTGAGTCTCCAGGGGGCGCTGGCTACACCTTC CAISESPGGAGYTF TRBJ1-2 TRBV10-3 once TRBD1
TGTGCCAGCAGTGAGACAGGACCCCAGCATTTT CASSETGPQHF TRBJ1-5 TRBV2 - -
TGCGCCAGCAGCTTGGTGGCAGGGGGCGCTAGTGAATTCGGCTACACCTTC CASSLVAGGASEFGYTF TRBJ1-2 TRBV5-1 - TRBD1
TGTGCCAGCAGTGAAACGGACACTGAAGCTTTCTTT CASSETDTEAFF TRBJ1-1 TRBV6-5 - -
TGCAGTGCTAGAGGCCGGACCTTC CSARGRTF TRBJ1-2 TRBV20-1 few -
TGTGCCAGCAGTCCCCCACTCACAGATGGGAATGAGCAGTTCTTC CASSPPLTDGNEQFF TRBJ2-1 TRBV28 - -
TGTGCCAGCAGGGGTTCGGGGGAGCAGTTCTTC CASRGSGEQFF TRBJ2-1 TRBV2 - -
TGTGCCAGCAGCTTCCGACCGGGACTATTGTACAATGAGCAGTTCTTC CASSFRPGLLYNEQFF TRBJ2-1 TRBV7-2 - TRBD2
TGTGCCAGCGGACTCCGGAAGGAGGGTGCCGGGGAGCTGTTTTTT CASGLRKEGAGELFF TRBJ2-2 TRBV28 - -
TGTGCCAGCTCACCTAACTTCAGGGAAAATAAGGACGATGGCTACACCTTC CASSPNFRENKDDGYTF TRBJ1-2 TRBV18 - -
TGTGCCACCAGCAGAGATGGACTAGCGGGGGGCACAGATACGCAGTATTTT CATSRDGLAGGTDTQYF TRBJ2-3 TRBV15 - TRBD2
TGTGCCAGCAGAGTCGGTGAGACCCAGTACTTC CASRVGETQYF TRBJ2-5 TRBV6-6 - -
TGTGCCAGCTCTCCGGGACAGGGTACGAATGAGCAGTTCTTC CASSPGQGTNEQFF TRBJ2-1 TRBV18 few TRBD1
TGTGCCACACAGGATTACGACTATGGCTACACCTTC CATQDYDYGYTF TRBJ1-2 TRBV10-3 - -
TGTGCCAGTAGTGCCCGGGACAGCTACGAGCAGTACTTC CASSARDSYEQYF TRBJ2-7 TRBV19 - TRBD1
TGCGCCAGCAGCCAAGGCGGGATCTCTGGAAACACCATATATTTT CASSQGGISGNTIYF TRBJ1-3 TRBV4-1 - -
TGTGCCAGCAGTGCATGGGCTAGCGGGCACACCGGGGAGCTGTTTTTT CASSAWASGHTGELFF TRBJ2-2 TRBV2 - TRBD2
TGTGCCAGCAGTTTATTTGGTCAGGGATACGGGGAGCTGTTTTTT CASSLFGQGYGELFF TRBJ2-2 TRBV28 few -
TGTGCCAGCAGCTTGGTCCCAGGCAATAATTCACCCCTCCACTTT CASSLVPGNNSPLHF TRBJ1-6 TRBV5-6 few -
TGTGCCAGCAGTGAACGGCGGGGGGGCCGAACAGATACGCAGTATTTT CASSERRGGRTDTQYF TRBJ2-3 TRBV6-1 - TRBD2
TGTGCCAGCAGTTACGACGGGACAAATCAGCCCCAGCATTTT CASSYDGTNQPQHF TRBJ1-5 TRBV6-5 - -
TGTGCCAGCAGCCAAGAGGGACTGCCTAATGAAAAACTGTTTTTT CASSQEGLPNEKLFF TRBJ1-4 TRBV4-2 - -
TGTGCCAGCAGCAGGGACACTAACACTGAAGCTTTCTTT CASSRDTNTEAFF TRBJ1-1 TRBV2 - -
TGTGCCAGCAGCTTGGGTGCGGGGATCATAAGTGGCTACACCTTC CASSLGAGIISGYTF TRBJ1-2 TRBV5-6 - -
TGTGCCAGTAGGATGGACAGAAGCTCTGGAAACACCATATATTTT CASRMDRSSGNTIYF TRBJ1-3 TRBV19 once -
TGTGCCAGCAGCCTAAATCAAAACATTCAGTACTTC CASSLNQNIQYF TRBJ2-4 TRBV4-2 - -
TGTGCCTGGAGTGTTCGGGGGGGGGCCAACGTCCTGACTTTC CAWSVRGGANVLTF TRBJ2-6 TRBV30 - -
TGTGCCAGCAGCGTAGGGGCAGGGATTAACTATGGCTACACCTTC CASSVGAGINYGYTF TRBJ1-2 TRBV9 - -
TGTGCCAGCAGTGGAGGCGCCGGGACTAGCTCGCATGAGCAGTTCTTC CASSGGAGTSSHEQFF TRBJ2-1 TRBV2 - TRBD2
TGTTCCAGCACCCCCGGGCCACAGGGCATGACTAATGAAAAACTGTTTTTT CSSTPGPQGMTNEKLFF TRBJ1-4 TRBV7-9 few -
TGTGCCTCATGCCGGCAGGAAATGACAGATACGCAGTATTTT CASCRQEMTDTQYF TRBJ2-3 TRBV10-3 - -
TGCGCCAGCAGCTTGGGGGATGGGGGCAGGGATACGCAGTATTTT CASSLGDGGRDTQYF TRBJ2-3 TRBV5-1 - -
TGTGCCAGCAGAAGGGGACAGCTCCCCTACGAGCAGTACTTC CASRRGQLPYEQYF TRBJ2-7 TRBV6-6 - TRBD1
TGCGCCAGCAGCTCGGGCAGGGGGTCCCAAGAGACCCAGTACTTC CASSSGRGSQETQYF TRBJ2-5 TRBV5-1 few TRBD1
TGTGCCAGCAGCCCCCCACAGGGAATGGAGACCCAGTACTTC CASSPPQGMETQYF TRBJ2-5 TRBV4-2 - -
TGTTCCAGCAGCTTATCGCCGGGACAGGGGGCTGGCTACACCTTC CSSSLSPGQGAGYTF TRBJ1-2 TRBV7-9 few TRBD1
TGTGCCAGCAGTTATTTGACTAGCGGTGAGCAGTTCTTC CASSYLTSGEQFF TRBJ2-1 TRBV6-6 few TRBD2
TGCGCCAGCAGCTTGGAGGCGGGCTCTGGGGCCAACGTCCTGACTTTC CASSLEAGSGANVLTF TRBJ2-6 TRBV5-1 once -
TGTGCCAGCAGCCCCTTCTCCGGGACAGACGATGGCTACACCTTC CASSPFSGTDDGYTF TRBJ1-2 TRBV9 - TRBD1
TGTGCCGCAGGGGGATCCTATAATTCACCCCTCCACTTT CAAGGSYNSPLHF TRBJ1-6 TRBV6-5 - TRBD1
TGTGCCAGCAGCTCGACCGGCGCCGGGACTTTCTCCTACGAGCAGTACTTC CASSSTGAGTFSYEQYF TRBJ2-7 TRBV7-9 - -
TGTGCCAGCAGCCCCACAGGGGGCAATAATTCACCCCTCCACTTT CASSPTGGNNSPLHF TRBJ1-6 TRBV7-2 - TRBD1
TGTGCCAGCAGTCTTGGGACAGGGGGCCAAGAGACCCAGTACTTC CASSLGTGGQETQYF TRBJ2-5 TRBV28 - TRBD1
TGTGCCAGTAGTTCCCGGCTAGCGGGGGCCCTAGATACGCAGTATTTT CASSSRLAGALDTQYF TRBJ2-3 TRBV19 - TRBD2
TGCGCCAGCAGCTCGGACAGGGAGCAGGATACGCAGTATTTT CASSSDREQDTQYF TRBJ2-3 TRBV5-1 - TRBD1
TGTGCCAGCCCTACCGGACTGCAGGGGGACTATGGCTACACCTTC CASPTGLQGDYGYTF TRBJ1-2 TRBV2 - TRBD1
TGCAGCGTTGAAGATCCGGGACAGGGGCCCTATGGCTACACCTTC CSVEDPGQGPYGYTF TRBJ1-2 TRBV29-1 - TRBD1
TGTGCCAGCAGTCAACAGGGAGTTCGTCTGTCCCAGTACTTC CASSQQGVRLSQYF TRBJ2-5 TRBV6-5 - -
TGTGCCAGCAGTGAAGCTAGCTCGGCAGATACGCAGTATTTT CASSEASSADTQYF TRBJ2-3 TRBV6-1 - -
TGTGCCAGCAGCTTAGGCGGCCCTGGCCATGAGACCCAGTACTTC CASSLGGPGHETQYF TRBJ2-5 TRBV7-2 - -
TGCGCCAGCAGCTTGGCACAGGTCCAAGAGACCCAGTACTTC CASSLAQVQETQYF TRBJ2-5 TRBV5-1 - -
TGTGCCAGCAGTTCGGTAGCGGGGGGCTTCACCGGGGAGCTGTTTTTT CASSSVAGGFTGELFF TRBJ2-2 TRBV6-6 - TRBD2
TGTGCCAGCAGCTGGGGGACAGGGGGGAACACTGAAGCTTTCTTT CASSWGTGGNTEAFF TRBJ1-1 TRBV7-9 - TRBD1
TGCGCCAGCAGCTTGGTCACAGGGGAGATGTCTGAAGCTTTCTTT CASSLVTGEMSEAFF TRBJ1-1 TRBV5-1 - TRBD1
TGTGCCTGGAGTGCACAGGCGACTAATCAGCCCCAGCATTTT CAWSAQATNQPQHF TRBJ1-5 TRBV30 - -